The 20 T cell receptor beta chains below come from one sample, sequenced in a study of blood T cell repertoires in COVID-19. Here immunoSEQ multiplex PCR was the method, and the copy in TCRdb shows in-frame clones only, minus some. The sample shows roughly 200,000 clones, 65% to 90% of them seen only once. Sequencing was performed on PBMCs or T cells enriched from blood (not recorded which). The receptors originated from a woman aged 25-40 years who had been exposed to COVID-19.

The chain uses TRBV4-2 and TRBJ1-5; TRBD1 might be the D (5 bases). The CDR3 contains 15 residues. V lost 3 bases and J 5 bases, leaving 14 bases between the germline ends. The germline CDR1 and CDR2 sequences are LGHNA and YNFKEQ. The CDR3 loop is CASSQSGDRDQPQHF. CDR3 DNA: TGTGCCAGCAGCCAGAGCGGGGACCGGGATCAGCCCCAGCATTTT.

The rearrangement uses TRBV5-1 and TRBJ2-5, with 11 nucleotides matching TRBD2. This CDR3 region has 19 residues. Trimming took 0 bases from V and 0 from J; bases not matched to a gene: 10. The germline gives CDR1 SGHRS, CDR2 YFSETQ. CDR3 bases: TGCGCCAGCAGCTTGGGCCCCCTTTTGACTAGCGGGGACCAAGAGACCCAGTACTTC. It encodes CASSLGPLLTSGDQETQYF.

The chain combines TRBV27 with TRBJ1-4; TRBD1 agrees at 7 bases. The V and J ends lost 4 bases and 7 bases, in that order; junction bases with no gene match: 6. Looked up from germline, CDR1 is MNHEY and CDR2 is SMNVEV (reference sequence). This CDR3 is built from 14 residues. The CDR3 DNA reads TGTGCCAGCAGTTCCCGACAGGGTAGTGAAAAACTGTTTTTT. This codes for CASSSRQGSEKLFF.

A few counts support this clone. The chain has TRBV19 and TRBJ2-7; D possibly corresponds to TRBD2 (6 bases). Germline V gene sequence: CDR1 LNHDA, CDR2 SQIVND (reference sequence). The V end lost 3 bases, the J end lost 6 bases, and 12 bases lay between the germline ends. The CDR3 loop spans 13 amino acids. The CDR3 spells CASSMQWRGEQYF. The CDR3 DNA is TGTGCCAGTAGTATGCAGTGGAGGGGCGAGCAGTACTTC. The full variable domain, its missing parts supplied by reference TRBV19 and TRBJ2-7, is DGGITQSPKYLFRKEGQNVTLSCEQNLNHDAMYWYRQDPGQGLRLIYYSQIVNDFQKGDIAEGYSVSREKKESFPLTVTSAQKNPTAFYLCASSMQWRGEQYFGPGTRLTVT.

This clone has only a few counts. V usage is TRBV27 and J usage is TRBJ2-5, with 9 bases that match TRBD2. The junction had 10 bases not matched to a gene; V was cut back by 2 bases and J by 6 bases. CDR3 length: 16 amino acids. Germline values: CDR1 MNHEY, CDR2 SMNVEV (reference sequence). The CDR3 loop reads CASSLNRGGAGKTQYF. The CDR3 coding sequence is TGTGCCAGCAGTTTAAACCGCGGGGGGGCCGGGAAGACCCAGTACTTC.

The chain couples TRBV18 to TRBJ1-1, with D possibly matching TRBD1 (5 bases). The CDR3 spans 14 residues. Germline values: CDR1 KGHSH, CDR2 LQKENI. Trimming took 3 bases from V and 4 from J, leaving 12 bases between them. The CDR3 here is CASSPPGRLTEAFF. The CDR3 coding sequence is TGTGCCAGCTCACCTCCAGGGCGGCTCACTGAAGCTTTCTTT.

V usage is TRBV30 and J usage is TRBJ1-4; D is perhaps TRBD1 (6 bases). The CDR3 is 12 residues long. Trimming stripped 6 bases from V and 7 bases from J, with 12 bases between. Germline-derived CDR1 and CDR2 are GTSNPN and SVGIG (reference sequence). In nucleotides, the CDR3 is TGTGCCTGCCAGGGGCAGGGTGAAAAACTGTTTTTT. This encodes CACQGQGEKLFF. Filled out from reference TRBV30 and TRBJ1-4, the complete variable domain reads SQTIHQWPATLVQPVGSPLSLECTVEGTSNPNLYWYRQAAGRGLQLLFYSVGIGQISSEVPQNLSASRPQDRQFILSSKKLLLSDSGFYLCACQGQGEKLFFGSGTQLSVL.

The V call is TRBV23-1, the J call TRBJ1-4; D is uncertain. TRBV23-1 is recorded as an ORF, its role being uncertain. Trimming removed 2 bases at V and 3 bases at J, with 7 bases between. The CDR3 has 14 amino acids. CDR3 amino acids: CASSQQAPNEKLFF. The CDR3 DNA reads TGCGCCAGCAGTCAACAGGCTCCTAATGAAAAACTGTTTTTT.

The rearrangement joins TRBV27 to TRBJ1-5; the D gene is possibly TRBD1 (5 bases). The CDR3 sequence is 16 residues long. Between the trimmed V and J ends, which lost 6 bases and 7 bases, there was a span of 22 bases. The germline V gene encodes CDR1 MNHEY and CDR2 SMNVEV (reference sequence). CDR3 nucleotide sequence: TGTGCCAGCAGAACTCAACCAGGGTGGGAGGACCAGCCCCAGCATTTT. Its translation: CASRTQPGWEDQPQHF.

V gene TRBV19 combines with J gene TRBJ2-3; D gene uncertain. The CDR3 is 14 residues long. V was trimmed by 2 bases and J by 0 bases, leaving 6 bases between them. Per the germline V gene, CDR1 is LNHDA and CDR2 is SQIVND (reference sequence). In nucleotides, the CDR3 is TGTGCCAGTAGTATATCGGGTAGCACAGATACGCAGTATTTT. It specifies CASSISGSTDTQYF.

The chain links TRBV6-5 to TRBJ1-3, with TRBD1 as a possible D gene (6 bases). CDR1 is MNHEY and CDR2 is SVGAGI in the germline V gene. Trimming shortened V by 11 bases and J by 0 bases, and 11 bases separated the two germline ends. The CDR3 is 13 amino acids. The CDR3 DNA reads TGTGCCCTCTGGACAGACTCTGGAAACACCATATATTTT. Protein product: CALWTDSGNTIYF.

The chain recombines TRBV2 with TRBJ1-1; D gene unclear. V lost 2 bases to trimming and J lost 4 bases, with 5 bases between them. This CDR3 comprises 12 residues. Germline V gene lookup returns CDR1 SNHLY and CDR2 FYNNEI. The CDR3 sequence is CASSETATEAFF. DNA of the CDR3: TGTGCCAGCAGTGAAACAGCCACTGAAGCTTTCTTT.

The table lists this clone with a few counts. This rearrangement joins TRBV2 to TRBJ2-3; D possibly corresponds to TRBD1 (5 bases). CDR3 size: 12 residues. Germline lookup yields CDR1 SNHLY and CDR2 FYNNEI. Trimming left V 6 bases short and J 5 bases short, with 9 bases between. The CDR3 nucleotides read TGTGCCAGCAGGAACCAGGGAGATACGCAGTATTTT. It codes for CASRNQGDTQYF. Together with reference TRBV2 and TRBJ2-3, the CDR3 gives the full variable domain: EPEVTQTPSHQVTQMGQEVILRCVPISNHLYFYWYRQILGQKVEFLVSFYNNEISEKSEIFDDQFSVERPDGSNFTLKIRSTKLEDSAMYFCASRNQGDTQYFGPGTRLTVL.

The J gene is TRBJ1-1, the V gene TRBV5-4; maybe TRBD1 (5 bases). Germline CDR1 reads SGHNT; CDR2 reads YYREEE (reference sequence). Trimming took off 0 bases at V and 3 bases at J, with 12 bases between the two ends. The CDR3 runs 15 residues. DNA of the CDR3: TGTGCCAGCAGCTTGGCCCGGGGGTCCGACACTGAAGCTTTCTTT. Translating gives CASSLARGSDTEAFF.

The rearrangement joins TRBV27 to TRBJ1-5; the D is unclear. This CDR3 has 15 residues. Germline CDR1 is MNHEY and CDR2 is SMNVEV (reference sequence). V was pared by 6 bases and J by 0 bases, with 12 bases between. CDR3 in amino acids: CASRTSVYSNQPQHF. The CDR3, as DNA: TGTGCCAGCAGAACTTCGGTCTATAGCAATCAGCCCCAGCATTTT.

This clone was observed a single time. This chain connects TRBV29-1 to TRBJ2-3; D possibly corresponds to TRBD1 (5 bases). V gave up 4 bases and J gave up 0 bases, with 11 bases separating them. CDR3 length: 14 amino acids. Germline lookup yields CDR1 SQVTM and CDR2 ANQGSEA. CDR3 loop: CSVGGGSSTDTQYF. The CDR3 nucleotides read TGCAGCGTTGGGGGCGGTTCTAGCACAGATACGCAGTATTTT.

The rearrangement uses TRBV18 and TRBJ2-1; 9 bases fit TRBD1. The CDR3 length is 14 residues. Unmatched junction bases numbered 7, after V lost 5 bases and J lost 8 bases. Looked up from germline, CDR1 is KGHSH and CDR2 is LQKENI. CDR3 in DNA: TGTGCCAGCTCAACCCTTACAGGGGGCGATGAGCAGTTCTTC. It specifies CASSTLTGGDEQFF.

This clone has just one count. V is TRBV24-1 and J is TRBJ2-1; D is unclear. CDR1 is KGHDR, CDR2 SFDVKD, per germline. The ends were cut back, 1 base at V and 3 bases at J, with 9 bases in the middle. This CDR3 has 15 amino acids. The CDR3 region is CATSDLSSFYNEQFF. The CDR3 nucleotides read TGTGCCACCAGTGATTTATCCAGTTTCTACAATGAGCAGTTCTTC.

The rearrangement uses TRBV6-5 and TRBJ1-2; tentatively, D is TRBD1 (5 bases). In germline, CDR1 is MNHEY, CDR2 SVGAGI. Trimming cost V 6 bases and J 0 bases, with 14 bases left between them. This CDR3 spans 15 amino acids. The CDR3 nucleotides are TGTGCCAGCAGGCACCGCCTGACAGCTAACTATGGCTACACCTTC. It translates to CASRHRLTANYGYTF.

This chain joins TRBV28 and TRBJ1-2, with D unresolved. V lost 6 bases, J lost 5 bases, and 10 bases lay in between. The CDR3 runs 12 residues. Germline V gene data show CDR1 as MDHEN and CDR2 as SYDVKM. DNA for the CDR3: TGTGCCAGCAGCACCTACCCTTATGGCTACACCTTC. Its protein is CASSTYPYGYTF.